This T cell receptor beta chain stems from a study of T-cell reconstitution after alpha-beta-depleted transplantation in children. Germline V gene lookup returns CDR1 DFQATT and CDR2 SNEGSKA (reference sequence). V was pared by 2 bases and J by 1 base, with 10 bases of the junction left unmatched. The CDR3 length is 18 residues. This clonotype was counted only a few times. Its specificity is unknown. A library of TCRbeta sequences, prepared with unique molecular identifiers, was generated. TCRdb called the PCR reads again in MiXCR, with one record for every CDR3 protein. The sample yields some 830,000 distinct CDR3 sequences, under 20% seen once. Findings and caveats of the study: Reportedly, roughly two months post-transplant, alpha-beta T cells arose from several hundred expanded graft clones. Elevated TCRbeta diversity at day 60 was traced, in some patients, to surviving recipient T cells and thymic progenitors. T-cell numbers and diversity one year post-transplant derived largely from freshly generated T cells.

The sequences come from PBMCs, mostly from graft donor cells, collected 360 days after TCRalphabeta/CD19-depleted stem cell transplant. V is TRBV20-1 and J is TRBJ2-4; TRBD2 aligns across 11 bases. This TCR was sampled from a male patient younger than 18 who had a stem cell transplant for acute lymphoblastic leukemia, so the T cells may come from the graft donor. CDR3 residues: CSARPRSGRAEAKNIQYF. CDR3 nucleotides: TGCAGTGCTAGACCTCGTAGCGGGAGGGCCGAGGCCAAAAACATTCAGTACTTC.